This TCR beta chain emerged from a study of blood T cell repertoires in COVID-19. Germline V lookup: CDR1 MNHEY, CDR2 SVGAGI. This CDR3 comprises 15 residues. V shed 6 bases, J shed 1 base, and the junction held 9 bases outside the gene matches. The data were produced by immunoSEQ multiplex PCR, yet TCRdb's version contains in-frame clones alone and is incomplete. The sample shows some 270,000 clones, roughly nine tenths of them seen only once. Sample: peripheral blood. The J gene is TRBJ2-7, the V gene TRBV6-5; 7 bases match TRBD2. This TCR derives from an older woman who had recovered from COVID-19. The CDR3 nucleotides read TGTGCCAGCAGGTGGGCTAGCGGTGTATCCTACGAGCAGTACTTC. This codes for CASRWASGVSYEQYF.